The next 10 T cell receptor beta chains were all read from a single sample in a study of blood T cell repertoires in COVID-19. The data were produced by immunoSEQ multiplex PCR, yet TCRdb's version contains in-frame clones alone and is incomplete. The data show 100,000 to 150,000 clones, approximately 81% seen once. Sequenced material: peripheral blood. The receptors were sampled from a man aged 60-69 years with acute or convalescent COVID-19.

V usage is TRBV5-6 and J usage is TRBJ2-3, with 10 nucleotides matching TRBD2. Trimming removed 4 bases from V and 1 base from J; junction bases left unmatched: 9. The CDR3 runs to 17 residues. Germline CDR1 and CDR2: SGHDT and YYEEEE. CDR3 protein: CASSQISGRAGTDTQYF. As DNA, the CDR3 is TGTGCCAGCAGCCAAATCAGCGGGAGGGCCGGCACAGATACGCAGTATTTT.

CDR3 protein: CASTHGTGRAYEQYF. DNA of the CDR3: TGTGCCAGCACCCATGGGACCGGGAGGGCCTACGAGCAGTACTTC. The rearrangement links TRBV27 to TRBJ2-7; 8 bases are shared with TRBD2. With V trimmed by 7 bases and J by 2 bases, 10 bases remained unmatched. The CDR3 totals 15 residues. CDR1 and CDR2 from the germline V gene are MNHEY and SMNVEV (reference sequence).

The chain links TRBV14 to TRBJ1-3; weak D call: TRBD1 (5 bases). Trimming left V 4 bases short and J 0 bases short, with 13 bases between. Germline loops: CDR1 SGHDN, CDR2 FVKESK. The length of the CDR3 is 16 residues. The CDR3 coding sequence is TGTGCCAGCAGCCTAATCGACAGCTCCTCTGGAAACACCATATATTTT. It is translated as CASSLIDSSSGNTIYF.

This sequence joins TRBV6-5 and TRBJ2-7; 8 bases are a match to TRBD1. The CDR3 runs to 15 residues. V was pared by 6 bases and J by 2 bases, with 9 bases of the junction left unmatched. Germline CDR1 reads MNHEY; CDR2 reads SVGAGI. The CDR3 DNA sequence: TGTGCCAGCAGACTCCGGGACAGGCGCCCCTACGAGCAGTACTTC. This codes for CASRLRDRRPYEQYF.

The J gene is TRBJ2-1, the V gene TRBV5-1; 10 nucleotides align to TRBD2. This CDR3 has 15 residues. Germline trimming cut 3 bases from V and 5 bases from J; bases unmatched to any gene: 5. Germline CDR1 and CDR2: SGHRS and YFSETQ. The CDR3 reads CASSSTSGYNNEQFF. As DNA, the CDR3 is TGCGCCAGCAGCTCGACTAGCGGGTATAACAATGAGCAGTTCTTC.

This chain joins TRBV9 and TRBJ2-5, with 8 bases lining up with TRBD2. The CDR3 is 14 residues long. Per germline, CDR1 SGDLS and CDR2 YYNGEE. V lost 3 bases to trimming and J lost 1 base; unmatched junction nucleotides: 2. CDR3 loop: CASSAGTSQETQYF. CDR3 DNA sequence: TGTGCCAGCAGCGCTGGGACTAGCCAAGAGACCCAGTACTTC. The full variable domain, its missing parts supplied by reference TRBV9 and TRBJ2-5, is DSGVTQTPKHLITATGQRVTLRCSPRSGDLSVYWYQQSLDQGLQFLIQYYNGEERAKGNILERFSAQQFPDLHSELNLSSLELGDSALYFCASSAGTSQETQYFGPGTRLLVL.

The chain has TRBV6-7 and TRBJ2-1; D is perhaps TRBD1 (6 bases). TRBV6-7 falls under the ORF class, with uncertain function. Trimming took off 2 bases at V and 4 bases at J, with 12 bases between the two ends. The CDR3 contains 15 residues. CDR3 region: CASSYRDKLYNEQFF. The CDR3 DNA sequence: TGTGCCAGCAGTTACCGGGACAAGTTGTACAATGAGCAGTTCTTC.

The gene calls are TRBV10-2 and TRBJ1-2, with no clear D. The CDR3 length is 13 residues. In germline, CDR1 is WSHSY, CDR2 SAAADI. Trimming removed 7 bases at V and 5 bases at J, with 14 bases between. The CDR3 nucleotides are TGCGCCAGCACGAACGGCGGGGAATATGGCTACACCTTC. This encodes CASTNGGEYGYTF.

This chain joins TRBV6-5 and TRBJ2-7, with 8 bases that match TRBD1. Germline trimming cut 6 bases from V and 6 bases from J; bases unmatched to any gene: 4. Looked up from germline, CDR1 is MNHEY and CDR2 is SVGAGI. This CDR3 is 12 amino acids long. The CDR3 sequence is CASSKTGAEQYF. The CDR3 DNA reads TGTGCCAGCAGCAAGACAGGGGCCGAGCAGTACTTC.

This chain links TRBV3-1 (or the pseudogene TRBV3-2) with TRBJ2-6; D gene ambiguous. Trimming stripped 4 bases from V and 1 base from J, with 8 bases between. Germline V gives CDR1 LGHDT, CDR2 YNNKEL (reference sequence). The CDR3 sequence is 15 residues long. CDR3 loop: CASSLSFSGANVLTF. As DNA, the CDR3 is TGTGCCAGCAGCCTCAGTTTTTCTGGGGCCAACGTCCTGACTTTC.